A single sample gave rise to the 18 T cell receptor beta chains below, sequenced in a study of T cell responses to AZD1222 COVID-19 vaccine. The data were produced by immunoSEQ multiplex PCR, yet TCRdb's version contains in-frame clones alone and is incomplete. The data show 250,000 to 300,000 clones, with 90% to 95% seen just once and about 0.5% held by the top ten. The input for sequencing was peripheral blood, taken 28 days after the second AZD1222 dose. These receptors all stem from an adult who received the AZD1222 COVID-19 vaccine.

The rearrangement links TRBV11-1 to TRBJ2-7; 9 positions match TRBD2. Germline V gene lookup returns CDR1 SGHAT and CDR2 FQDESV (reference sequence). After removal of 5 bases from V and 4 bases from J, the junction contained 9 bases not matched to a gene. There are 15 residues in the CDR3. CDR3 protein: CASSTRTSAIYEQYF. CDR3 DNA: TGTGCCAGCAGCACCCGGACTAGCGCTATTTACGAGCAGTACTTC.

This clone has a single count. The V and J genes are TRBV18 and TRBJ1-1, with a possible D match to TRBD1 (5 bases). V was trimmed by 1 base and J by 1 base, leaving 7 bases between them. CDR1 is KGHSH, CDR2 LQKENI, per germline. The CDR3 has 14 residues. The CDR3 sequence is CASSPQTANTEAFF. CDR3 nucleotides: TGTGCCAGCTCACCACAGACAGCGAACACTGAAGCTTTCTTT.

V is TRBV11-3 and J is TRBJ2-2; 8 bases fit TRBD1. Germline V lookup: CDR1 SGHNT, CDR2 YENEEA. This CDR3 region has 17 residues. J lost 3 bases, V lost 1 base, and 7 bases had no gene match. DNA of the CDR3: TGTGCCAGCAGCTTAGGCAGGGGGCGATGGGACACCGGGGAGCTGTTTTTT. It yields the protein CASSLGRGRWDTGELFF.

This clone has just a few counts. V gene TRBV27 combines with J gene TRBJ2-2; 7 nucleotides match TRBD2. This CDR3 has 13 amino acids. Germline V gene sequence: CDR1 MNHEY, CDR2 SMNVEV (reference sequence). The V gene end was trimmed by 7 bases and the J gene end by 7 bases; junction bases not matched to a gene: 6. The CDR3 DNA is TGTGCCAGCAAGCGGGGAACGGGCGGGGAGCTGTTTTTT. Protein product: CASKRGTGGELFF.

This chain connects TRBV4-1 to TRBJ1-4; D perhaps matches TRBD1 (5 bases). V was clipped by 1 base and J by 4 bases, with 10 bases between them. The length of the CDR3 is 15 residues. Germline V gene lookup returns CDR1 MGHRA and CDR2 YSYEKL. CDR3 loop: CASSQGWGDNEKLFF. The CDR3 coding sequence is TGCGCCAGCAGCCAAGGATGGGGGGATAATGAAAAACTGTTTTTT.

The rearrangement joins TRBV4-3 to TRBJ2-3; TRBD2 matches at 8 bases. The CDR3 has 16 amino acids. The V gene end was trimmed by 4 bases and the J gene end by 0 bases; junction bases not matched to a gene: 6. The germline gives CDR1 LGHNA, CDR2 YSLEER. The CDR3, as DNA: TGCGCCAGCAGCCCGACTAGCGCCTCTAGCACAGATACGCAGTATTTT. Translated: CASSPTSASSTDTQYF.

In nucleotides, the CDR3 is TGTGCCAGCAGCTTTGGCGGGAGGGAGTGGGAGACCCAGTACTTC. Amino acid sequence: CASSFGGREWETQYF. The chain employs TRBV7-2 and TRBJ2-5; 9 bases fit TRBD2. The CDR3 extends over 15 amino acids. The V segment lost 3 bases and the J segment 5 bases; nucleotides outside the gene matches: 7. The germline CDR1 and CDR2 sequences are SGHTA and FQGNSA.

This chain connects TRBV6-5 to TRBJ1-1; D remains ambiguous. CDR1 is MNHEY, CDR2 SVGAGI, per germline. The length of the CDR3 is 13 residues. V lost 7 bases and J 4 bases, leaving 13 bases between the germline ends. The CDR3 sequence is CASTLTEGTEAFF. CDR3 coding DNA: TGTGCCAGCACCTTAACCGAGGGCACTGAAGCTTTCTTT.

The chain carries TRBV2 and TRBJ2-5; 9 bases are shared with TRBD1. CDR3 length equals 14 residues. Per germline, CDR1 SNHLY and CDR2 FYNNEI. Trimming removed 5 bases from V and 3 bases from J; junction bases left unmatched: 4. This CDR3 reads CASSRDRAEETQYF. The CDR3 nucleotides are TGTGCCAGCAGTAGGGACAGGGCCGAAGAGACCCAGTACTTC.

This clone appeared once. The V call is TRBV6-5, the J call TRBJ1-6; 7 bases fit TRBD1. This CDR3 has 14 residues. The ends lost 1 base at V and 14 bases at J; junction bases unmatched: 8. CDR1 is MNHEY and CDR2 is SVGAGI in the germline V gene. In DNA form, the CDR3 reads TGTGCCAGCAGTTACTTCGGGACAGCCAGCACCCTCCACTTT. Residues: CASSYFGTASTLHF.

This clone was counted once. The V gene is TRBV3-1 (or the pseudogene TRBV3-2), the J gene TRBJ2-5, with a possible D match to TRBD2 (6 bases). The germline V and J ends were trimmed by 4 bases and 5 bases, with 11 bases remaining between them. Germline V gene sequence: CDR1 LGHDT, CDR2 YNNKEL (reference sequence). The CDR3 contains 13 residues. CDR3 loop: CASSPSGEETQYF. The CDR3 coding sequence is TGTGCCAGCAGCCCCTCGGGGGAGGAGACCCAGTACTTC.

The genes are TRBV11-2 and TRBJ1-5, with 9 positions matching TRBD1. Trimming at V came to 5 bases and at J to 7 bases, leaving 18 bases not matched to a gene. CDR3 length equals 18 residues. The V gene's germline CDR1 is SGHAT and CDR2 FQNNGV. Here the CDR3 reads CASSITDRGLITGQPQHF. In nucleotides, the CDR3 is TGTGCCAGCAGCATCACGGACAGGGGACTAATCACGGGGCAGCCCCAGCATTTT.

The rearrangement links TRBV5-8 to TRBJ1-1; tentative D call: TRBD1 (5 bases). Germline V CDR1 and CDR2: SGHTS, YDEGEE. The V and J ends lost 4 bases and 4 bases respectively, with 14 bases between them. The CDR3 totals 14 residues. Here the CDR3 reads CASSRVLGVTEAFF. In nucleotides, the CDR3 is TGTGCCAGCAGCCGGGTTTTGGGGGTCACTGAAGCTTTCTTT.

The count of this clone is one. The chain has TRBV20-1 and TRBJ2-5, with D perhaps assigned TRBD1 or TRBD2 (7 bases each). This CDR3 has 15 amino acids. Deletions cut 3 bases from V and 2 bases from J, with 16 bases between. CDR1 and CDR2 (germline): DFQATT, SNEGSKA (reference sequence). This chain's CDR3 is CSASSQGGFQETQYF. For the CDR3, the DNA is TGCAGTGCTAGTTCCCAGGGGGGGTTTCAAGAGACCCAGTACTTC.

The genes are TRBV28 and TRBJ2-6; D gene unclear. V was cut by 2 bases and J by 1 base, with 12 bases left in between. Per germline, CDR1 MDHEN and CDR2 SYDVKM. The CDR3 is 17 residues long. CDR3 sequence (DNA): TGTGCCAGCAGTTTAGAAACAACAGTATCTGGGGCCAACGTCCTGACTTTC. This encodes CASSLETTVSGANVLTF.

V and J are TRBV7-3 and TRBJ2-1; D ambiguous. Trimming pared 3 bases from V and 1 base from J, leaving 10 bases between. Germline V lookup: CDR1 SGHTA, CDR2 FQGTGA. The CDR3 loop spans 15 amino acids. The chain's CDR3 is CASSFSLESYNEQFF. The CDR3 DNA follows: TGTGCCAGCAGCTTTTCCCTGGAGTCCTACAATGAGCAGTTCTTC.

The rearrangement uses TRBV19 and TRBJ1-1, with no clear D. Per the germline V gene, CDR1 is LNHDA and CDR2 is SQIVND (reference sequence). The CDR3 contains 13 residues. Trimming took off 5 bases at V and 4 bases at J, with 11 bases between the two ends. CDR3 bases: TGTGCCAGTAGTCGCCCTATTAGCACTGAAGCTTTCTTT. Its protein is CASSRPISTEAFF.

The chain employs TRBV5-1 and TRBJ1-1, with D maybe TRBD1 (5 bases). There are 15 residues in the CDR3. Trimming took 0 bases from V and 4 from J, leaving 13 bases between them. Germline V gives CDR1 SGHRS, CDR2 YFSETQ. CDR3 in DNA: TGCGCCAGCAGCTTGGCCCTGGGGGGTGGCACTGAAGCTTTCTTT. It translates to CASSLALGGGTEAFF.